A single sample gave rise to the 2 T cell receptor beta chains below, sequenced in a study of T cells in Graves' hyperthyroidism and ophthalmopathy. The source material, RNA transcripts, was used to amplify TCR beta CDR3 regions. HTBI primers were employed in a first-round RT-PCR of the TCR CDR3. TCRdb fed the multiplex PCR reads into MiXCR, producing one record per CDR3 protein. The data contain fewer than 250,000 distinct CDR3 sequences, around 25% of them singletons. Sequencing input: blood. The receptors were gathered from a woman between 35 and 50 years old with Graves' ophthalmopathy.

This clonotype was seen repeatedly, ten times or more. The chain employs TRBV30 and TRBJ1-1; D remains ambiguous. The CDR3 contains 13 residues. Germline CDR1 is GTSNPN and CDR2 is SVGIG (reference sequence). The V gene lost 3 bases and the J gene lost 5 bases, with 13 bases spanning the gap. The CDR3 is CAWRHPPGTEAFF. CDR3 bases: TGTGCCTGGAGGCATCCCCCGGGGACTGAAGCTTTCTTT. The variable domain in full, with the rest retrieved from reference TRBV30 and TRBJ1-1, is SQTIHQWPATLVQPVGSPLSLECTVEGTSNPNLYWYRQAAGRGLQLLFYSVGIGQISSEVPQNLSASRPQDRQFILSSKKLLLSDSGFYLCAWRHPPGTEAFFGQGTRLTVV.

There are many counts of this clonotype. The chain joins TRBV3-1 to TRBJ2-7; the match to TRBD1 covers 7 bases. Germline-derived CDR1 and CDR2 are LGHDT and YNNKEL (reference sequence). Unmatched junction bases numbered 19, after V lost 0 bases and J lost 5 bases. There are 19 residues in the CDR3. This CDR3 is CASSQDVFVGTDLFNEQYF. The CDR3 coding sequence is TGTGCCAGCAGCCAAGATGTTTTTGTCGGGACAGACCTTTTTAACGAGCAGTACTTC.